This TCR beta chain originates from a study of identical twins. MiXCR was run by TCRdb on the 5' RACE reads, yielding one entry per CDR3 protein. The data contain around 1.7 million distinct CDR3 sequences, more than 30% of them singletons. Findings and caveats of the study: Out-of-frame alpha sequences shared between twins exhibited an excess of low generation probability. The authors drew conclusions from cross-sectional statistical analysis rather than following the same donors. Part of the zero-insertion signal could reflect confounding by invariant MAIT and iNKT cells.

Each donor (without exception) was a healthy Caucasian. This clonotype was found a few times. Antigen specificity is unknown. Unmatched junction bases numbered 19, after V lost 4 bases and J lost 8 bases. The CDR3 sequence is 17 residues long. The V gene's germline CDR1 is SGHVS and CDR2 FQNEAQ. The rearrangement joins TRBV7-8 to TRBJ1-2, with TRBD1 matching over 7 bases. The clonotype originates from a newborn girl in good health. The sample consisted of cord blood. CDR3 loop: CASSSTPQGPGFGGYTF. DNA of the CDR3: TGTGCCAGCAGCTCAACTCCACAGGGGCCTGGTTTTGGAGGCTACACCTTC.